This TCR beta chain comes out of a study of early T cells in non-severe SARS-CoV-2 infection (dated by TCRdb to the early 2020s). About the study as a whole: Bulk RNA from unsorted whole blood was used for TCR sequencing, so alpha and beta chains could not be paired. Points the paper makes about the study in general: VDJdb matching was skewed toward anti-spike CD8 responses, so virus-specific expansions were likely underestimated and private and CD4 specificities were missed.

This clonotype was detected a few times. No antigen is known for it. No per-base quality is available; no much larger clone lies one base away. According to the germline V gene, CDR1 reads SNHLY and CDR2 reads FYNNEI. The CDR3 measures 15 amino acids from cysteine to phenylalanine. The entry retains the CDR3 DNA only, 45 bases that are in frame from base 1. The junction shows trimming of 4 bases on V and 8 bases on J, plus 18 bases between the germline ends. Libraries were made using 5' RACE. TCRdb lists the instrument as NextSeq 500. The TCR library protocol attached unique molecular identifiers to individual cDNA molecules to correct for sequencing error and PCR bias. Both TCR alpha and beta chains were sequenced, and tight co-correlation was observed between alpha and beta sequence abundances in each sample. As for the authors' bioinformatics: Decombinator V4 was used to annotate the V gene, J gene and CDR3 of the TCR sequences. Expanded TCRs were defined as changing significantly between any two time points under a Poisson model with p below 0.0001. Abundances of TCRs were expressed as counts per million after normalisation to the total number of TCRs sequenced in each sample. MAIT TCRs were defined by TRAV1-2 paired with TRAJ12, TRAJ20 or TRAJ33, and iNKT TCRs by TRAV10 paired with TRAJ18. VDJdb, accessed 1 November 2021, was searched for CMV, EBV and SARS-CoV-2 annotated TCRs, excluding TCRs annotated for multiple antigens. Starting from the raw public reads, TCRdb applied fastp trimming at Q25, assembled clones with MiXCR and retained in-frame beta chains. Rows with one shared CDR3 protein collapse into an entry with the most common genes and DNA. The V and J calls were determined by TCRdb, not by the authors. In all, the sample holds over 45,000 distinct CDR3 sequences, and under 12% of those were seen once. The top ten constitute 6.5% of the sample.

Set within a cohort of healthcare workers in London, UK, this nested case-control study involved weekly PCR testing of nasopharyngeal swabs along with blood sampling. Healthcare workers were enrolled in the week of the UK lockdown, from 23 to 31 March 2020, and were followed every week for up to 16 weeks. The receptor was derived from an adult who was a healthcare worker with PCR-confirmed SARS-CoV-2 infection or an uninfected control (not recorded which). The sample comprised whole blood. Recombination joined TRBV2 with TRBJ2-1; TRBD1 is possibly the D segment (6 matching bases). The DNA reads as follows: TGTGCCAGCAGTGCACCTAGTTACAGGGTGGATGAGCAGTTCTTC. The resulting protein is CASSAPSYRVDEQFF.